A selection of T cell receptor beta chains follows, all from one sample in a study of regulatory T cells in long-lasting Graves disease. TCRdb itself ran the multiplex PCR reads through MiXCR, one entry per CDR3 protein. The sample includes 400,000 to 550,000 distinct CDR3 sequences, about 17% of them seen just once. The sample also formed part of further work on T cells in Graves' hyperthyroidism and ophthalmopathy.

The sample consisted of peripheral blood mononuclear cells (PBMCs), taken at new diagnosis, from a patient treated with antithyroid drugs. The receptors were gathered from a woman younger than 35 with Graves disease. Each CDR3 is given with its conserved first and last residue. For some rows the clone size is stated as once, few or many, or as a class when expanded; others skip it.

>TRBJ1-5|many|TRBV3-1
CASSQDRGQPQHF
>TRBJ2-7|many|TRBV12-3/TRBV12-4
CASSLSGSSSYEQYF
>TRBJ2-3|few|TRBV4-2
CASNQGDSGSTDTQYF
>TRBJ2-7|.|TRBV18
CASSRTSGEFYEQYF
>TRBJ1-1|many|TRBV20-1
CSAREMGREAFF
>TRBJ1-2|.|TRBV10-3
CAIRKPLTEDGYTF
>TRBJ2-2|.|TRBV7-9
CASSFGLASGTGELFF
>TRBJ2-7|few|TRBV9
CASSVGGETHYEQYF
>TRBJ1-2|.|TRBV6-1
CASSGDRGLGYTF
>TRBJ1-2|few|TRBV6-2/TRBV6-3
CASSEWTDYGYTF